This T cell receptor beta chain was profiled in a study of blood T cell repertoires in COVID-19. Overall study context: Samples of COVID-19 (acute and convalescent) were obtained from the United States, Italy and Spain.

Per the original data handling: Estimation of nucleated cell counts was performed using reference gene primer amplification. The method was immunoSEQ multiplex PCR; TCRdb's version includes in-frame clones alone and lacks a portion of them. V, J and clone size reflect that table, while D and trimming were determined from the DNA. The sample contains 55,000 to 80,000 clones, nearly 90% of which appear only once. V lost 6 bases and J lost 3; bases outside the gene matches: 6. This CDR3 region has 14 residues. CDR1 is SQVTM and CDR2 is ANQGSEA in the germline V gene. Sequenced sample: peripheral blood. The rearrangement uses TRBV29-1 and TRBJ1-5; 9 positions match TRBD1. This sequence was found in a man older than 75 with acute or convalescent COVID-19. The chain's CDR3 is CSVVDRGFNQPQHF. Written as DNA, the CDR3 is TGCAGCGTCGTGGACAGGGGCTTCAATCAGCCCCAGCATTTT.